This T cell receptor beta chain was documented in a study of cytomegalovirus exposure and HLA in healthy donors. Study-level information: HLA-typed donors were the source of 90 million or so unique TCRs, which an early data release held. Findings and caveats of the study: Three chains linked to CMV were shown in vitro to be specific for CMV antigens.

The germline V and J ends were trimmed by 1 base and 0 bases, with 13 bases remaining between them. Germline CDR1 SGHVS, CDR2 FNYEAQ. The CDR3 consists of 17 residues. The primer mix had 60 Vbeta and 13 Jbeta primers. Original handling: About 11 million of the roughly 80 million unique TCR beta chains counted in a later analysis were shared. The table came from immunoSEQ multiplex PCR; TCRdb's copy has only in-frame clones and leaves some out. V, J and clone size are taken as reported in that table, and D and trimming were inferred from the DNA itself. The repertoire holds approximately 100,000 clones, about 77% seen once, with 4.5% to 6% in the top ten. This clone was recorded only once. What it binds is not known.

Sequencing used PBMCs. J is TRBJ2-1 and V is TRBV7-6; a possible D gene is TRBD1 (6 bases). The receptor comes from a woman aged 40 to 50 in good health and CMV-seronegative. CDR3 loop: CASSLDTGTISYNEQFF. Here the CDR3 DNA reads TGTGCCAGCAGCTTAGACACCGGGACAATCTCCTACAATGAGCAGTTCTTC.